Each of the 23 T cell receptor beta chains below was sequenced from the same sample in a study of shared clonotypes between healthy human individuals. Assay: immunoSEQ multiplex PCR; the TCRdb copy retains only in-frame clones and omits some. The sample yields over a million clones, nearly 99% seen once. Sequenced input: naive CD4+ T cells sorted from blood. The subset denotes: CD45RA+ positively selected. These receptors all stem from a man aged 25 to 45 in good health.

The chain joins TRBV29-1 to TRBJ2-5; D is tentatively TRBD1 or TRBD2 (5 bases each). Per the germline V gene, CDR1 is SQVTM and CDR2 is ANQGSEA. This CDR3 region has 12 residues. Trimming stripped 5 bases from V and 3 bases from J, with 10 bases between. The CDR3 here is CSVWGPEETQYF. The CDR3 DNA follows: TGCAGCGTTTGGGGACCTGAAGAGACCCAGTACTTC. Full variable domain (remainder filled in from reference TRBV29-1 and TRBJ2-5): SAVISQKPSRDICQRGTSLTIQCQVDSQVTMMFWYRQQPGQSLTLIATANQGSEATYESGFVIDKFPISRPNLTFSTLTVSNMSPEDSSIYLCSVWGPEETQYFGPGTRLLVL.

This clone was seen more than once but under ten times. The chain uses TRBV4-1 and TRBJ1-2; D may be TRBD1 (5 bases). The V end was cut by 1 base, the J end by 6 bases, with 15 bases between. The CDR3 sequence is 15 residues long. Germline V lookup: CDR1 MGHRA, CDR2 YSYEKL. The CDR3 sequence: CASSQGMGGWDGYTF. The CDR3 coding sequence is TGCGCCAGCAGCCAAGGGATGGGGGGTTGGGATGGCTACACCTTC.

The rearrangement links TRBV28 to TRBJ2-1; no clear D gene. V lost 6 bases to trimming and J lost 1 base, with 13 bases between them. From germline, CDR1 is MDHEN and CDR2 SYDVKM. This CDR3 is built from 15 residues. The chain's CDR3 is CASRTSGVSYNEQFF. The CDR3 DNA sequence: TGTGCCAGCAGGACATCAGGAGTATCCTACAATGAGCAGTTCTTC.

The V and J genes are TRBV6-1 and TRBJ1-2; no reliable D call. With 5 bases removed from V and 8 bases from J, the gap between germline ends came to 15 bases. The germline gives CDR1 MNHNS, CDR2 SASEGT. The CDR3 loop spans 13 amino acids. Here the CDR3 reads CASSPQPDEGYTF. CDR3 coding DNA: TGTGCCAGCAGTCCGCAGCCAGATGAGGGCTACACCTTC.

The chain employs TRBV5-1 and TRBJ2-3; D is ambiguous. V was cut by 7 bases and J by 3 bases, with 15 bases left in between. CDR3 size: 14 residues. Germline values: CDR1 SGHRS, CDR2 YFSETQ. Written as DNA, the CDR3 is TGCGCCAGCTGGGCTTTGGACGTAACAGATACGCAGTATTTT. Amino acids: CASWALDVTDTQYF.

DNA for the CDR3: TGCGCCAGCAGCCAAGTCCCGGTGGGGGCGAGTCGGGGGACTGAAGCTTTCTTT. This codes for CASSQVPVGASRGTEAFF. The V call is TRBV4-1, the J call TRBJ1-1; D might be TRBD1 (6 bases). V lost 1 base and J lost 5, with 23 bases in between. CDR1 and CDR2 (germline): MGHRA, YSYEKL. The CDR3 spans 18 residues.

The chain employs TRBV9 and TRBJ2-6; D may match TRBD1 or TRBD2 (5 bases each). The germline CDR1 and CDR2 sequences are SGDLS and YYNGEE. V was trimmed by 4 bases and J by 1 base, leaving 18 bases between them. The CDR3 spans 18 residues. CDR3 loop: CASSLRPGRPSGANVLTF. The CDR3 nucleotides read TGTGCCAGCAGCTTGAGACCGGGACGCCCTTCTGGGGCCAACGTCCTGACTTTC.

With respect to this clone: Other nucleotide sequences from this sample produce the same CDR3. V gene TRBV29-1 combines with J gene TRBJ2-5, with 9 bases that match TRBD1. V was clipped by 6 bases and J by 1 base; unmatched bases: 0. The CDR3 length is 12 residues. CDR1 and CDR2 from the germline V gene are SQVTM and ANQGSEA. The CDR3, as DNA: TGCAGCGTGGGACAGGGCCAAGAGACCCAGTACTTC. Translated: CSVGQGQETQYF.

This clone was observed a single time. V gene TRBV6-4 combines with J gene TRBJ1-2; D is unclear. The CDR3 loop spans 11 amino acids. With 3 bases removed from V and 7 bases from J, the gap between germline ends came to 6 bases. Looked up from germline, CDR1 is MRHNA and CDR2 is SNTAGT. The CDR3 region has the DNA TGTGCCAGCAGTGAAGGAGTTGGCTACACCTTC. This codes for CASSEGVGYTF.

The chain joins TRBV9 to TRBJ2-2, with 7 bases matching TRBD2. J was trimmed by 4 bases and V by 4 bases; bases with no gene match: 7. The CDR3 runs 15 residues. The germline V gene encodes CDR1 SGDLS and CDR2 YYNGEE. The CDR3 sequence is CASSPSGMFTGELFF. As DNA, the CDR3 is TGTGCCAGCAGCCCCAGCGGGATGTTCACCGGGGAGCTGTTTTTT.

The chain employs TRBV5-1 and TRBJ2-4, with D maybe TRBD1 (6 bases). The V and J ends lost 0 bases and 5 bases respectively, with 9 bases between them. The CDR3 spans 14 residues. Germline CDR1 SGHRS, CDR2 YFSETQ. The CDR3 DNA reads TGCGCCAGCAGCTTGGTGGCAGGGGAAAACATTCAGTACTTC. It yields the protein CASSLVAGENIQYF.

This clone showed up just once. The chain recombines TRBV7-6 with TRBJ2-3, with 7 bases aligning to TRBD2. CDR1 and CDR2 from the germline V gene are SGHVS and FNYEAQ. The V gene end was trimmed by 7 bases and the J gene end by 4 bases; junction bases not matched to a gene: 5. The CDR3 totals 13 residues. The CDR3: CASTGSGADTQYF. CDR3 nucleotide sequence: TGTGCCAGCACCGGGAGCGGGGCAGATACGCAGTATTTT.

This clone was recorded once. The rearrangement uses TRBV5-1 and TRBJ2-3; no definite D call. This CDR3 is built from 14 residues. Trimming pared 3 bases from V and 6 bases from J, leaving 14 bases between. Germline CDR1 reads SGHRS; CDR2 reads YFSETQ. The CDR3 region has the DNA TGCGCCAGCAGCTCGGGTGGAGTCACGGATACGCAGTATTTT. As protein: CASSSGGVTDTQYF.

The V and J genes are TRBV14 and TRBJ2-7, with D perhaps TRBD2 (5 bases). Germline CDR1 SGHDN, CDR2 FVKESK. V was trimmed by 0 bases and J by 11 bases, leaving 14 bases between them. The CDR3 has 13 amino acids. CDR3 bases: TGTGCCAGCAGCCAAGATTTGGGAAGAGCGGAGTACTTC. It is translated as CASSQDLGRAEYF.

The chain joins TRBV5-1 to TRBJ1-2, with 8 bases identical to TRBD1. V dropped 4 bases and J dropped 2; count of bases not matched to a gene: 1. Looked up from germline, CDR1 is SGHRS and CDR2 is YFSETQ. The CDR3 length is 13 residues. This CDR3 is CASSRTGNYGYTF. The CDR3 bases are TGCGCCAGCAGCCGGACAGGGAACTATGGCTACACCTTC.

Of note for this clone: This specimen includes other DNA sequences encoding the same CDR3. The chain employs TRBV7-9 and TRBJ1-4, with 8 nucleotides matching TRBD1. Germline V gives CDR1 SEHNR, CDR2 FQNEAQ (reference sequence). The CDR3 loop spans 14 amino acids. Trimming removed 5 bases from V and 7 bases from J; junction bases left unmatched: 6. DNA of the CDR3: TGTGCCAGCAGCCTCGGACAGGGTCGTGAAAAACTGTTTTTT. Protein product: CASSLGQGREKLFF.

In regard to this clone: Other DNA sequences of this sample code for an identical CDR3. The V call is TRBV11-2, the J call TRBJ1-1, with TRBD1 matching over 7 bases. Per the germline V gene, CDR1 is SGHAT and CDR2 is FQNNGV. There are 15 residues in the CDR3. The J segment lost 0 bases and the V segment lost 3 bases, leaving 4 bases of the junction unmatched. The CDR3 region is CASSLAGQMNTEAFF. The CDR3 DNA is TGTGCCAGCAGCTTGGCGGGACAGATGAACACTGAAGCTTTCTTT.

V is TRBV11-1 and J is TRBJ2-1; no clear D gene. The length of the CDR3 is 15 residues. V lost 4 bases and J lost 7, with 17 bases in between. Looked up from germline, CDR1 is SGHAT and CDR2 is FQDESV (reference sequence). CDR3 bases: TGTGCCAGCAGCTACCCGGGCCAGGCCCTAAATGAGCAGTTCTTC. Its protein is CASSYPGQALNEQFF.

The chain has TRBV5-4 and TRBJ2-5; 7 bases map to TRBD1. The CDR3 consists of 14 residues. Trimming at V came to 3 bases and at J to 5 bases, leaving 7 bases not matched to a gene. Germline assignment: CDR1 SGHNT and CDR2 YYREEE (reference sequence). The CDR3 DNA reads TGTGCCAGCAGCTCTGGACAGGCCGAGGAGACCCAGTACTTC. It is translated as CASSSGQAEETQYF.

The CDR3 bases are TGTGCCAGCAGTTACTCTCAGGGGGGAAGTGGCTACACCTTC. It yields the protein CASSYSQGGSGYTF. The chain is built from TRBV6-6 and TRBJ1-2, with 7 bases aligning to TRBD1. V lost 0 bases and J lost 7; bases outside the gene matches: 5. This CDR3 is 14 amino acids long. Per the germline V gene, CDR1 is MNHNY and CDR2 is SVGAGI (reference sequence).

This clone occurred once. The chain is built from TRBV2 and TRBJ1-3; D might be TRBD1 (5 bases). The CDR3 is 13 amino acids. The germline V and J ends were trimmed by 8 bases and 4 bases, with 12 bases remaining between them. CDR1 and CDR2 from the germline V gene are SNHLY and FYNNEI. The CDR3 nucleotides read TGTGCCAGCGGCCGGGACGCCGGAAACACCATATATTTT. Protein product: CASGRDAGNTIYF.

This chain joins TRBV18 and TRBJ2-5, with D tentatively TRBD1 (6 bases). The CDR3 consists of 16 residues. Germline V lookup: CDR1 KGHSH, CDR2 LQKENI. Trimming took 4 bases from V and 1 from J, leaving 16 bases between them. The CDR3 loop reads CASSLYRVGAQETQYF. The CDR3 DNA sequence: TGTGCCAGCTCACTATACAGGGTTGGGGCCCAAGAGACCCAGTACTTC.

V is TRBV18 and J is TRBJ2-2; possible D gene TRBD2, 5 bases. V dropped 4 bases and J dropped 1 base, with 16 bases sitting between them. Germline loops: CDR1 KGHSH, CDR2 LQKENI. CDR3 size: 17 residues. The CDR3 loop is CASSLLEDGKNTGELFF. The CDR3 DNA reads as TGTGCCAGCTCACTCCTAGAAGACGGGAAGAACACCGGGGAGCTGTTTTTT.